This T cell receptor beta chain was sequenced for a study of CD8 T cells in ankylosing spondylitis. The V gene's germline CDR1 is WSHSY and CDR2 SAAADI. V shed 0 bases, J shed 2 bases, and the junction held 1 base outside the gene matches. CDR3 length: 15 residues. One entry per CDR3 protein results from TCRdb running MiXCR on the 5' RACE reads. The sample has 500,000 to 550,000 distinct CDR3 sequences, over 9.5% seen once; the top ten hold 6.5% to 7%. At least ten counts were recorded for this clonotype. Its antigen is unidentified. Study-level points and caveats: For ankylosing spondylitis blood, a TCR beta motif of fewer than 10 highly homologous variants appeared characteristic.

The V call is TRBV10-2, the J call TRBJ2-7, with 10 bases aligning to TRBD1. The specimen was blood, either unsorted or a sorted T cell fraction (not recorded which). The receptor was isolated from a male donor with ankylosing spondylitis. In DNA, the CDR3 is TGCGCCAGCAGTGAGTCCGGGACAGGGGCCTACGAGCAGTACTTC. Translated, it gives CASSESGTGAYEQYF.